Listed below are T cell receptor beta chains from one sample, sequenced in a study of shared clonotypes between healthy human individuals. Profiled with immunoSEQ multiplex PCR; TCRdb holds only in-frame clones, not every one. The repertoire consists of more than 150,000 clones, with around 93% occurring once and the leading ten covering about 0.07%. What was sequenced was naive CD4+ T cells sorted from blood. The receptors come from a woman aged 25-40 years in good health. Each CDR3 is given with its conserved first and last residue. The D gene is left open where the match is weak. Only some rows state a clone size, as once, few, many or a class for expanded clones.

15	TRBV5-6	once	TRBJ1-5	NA	TGTGCCAGCAGCTTAGGACAGAAAAGCAATCAGCCCCAGCATTTT	CASSLGQKSNQPQHF
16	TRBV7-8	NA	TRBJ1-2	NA	TGTGCCAGCAGCTTAGCCCCCTGGTCCAAAAACTATGGCTACACCTTC	CASSLAPWSKNYGYTF
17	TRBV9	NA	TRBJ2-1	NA	TGTGCCAGCAGCGTAGCCCCCCAGGGTCCAGTCTACAATGAGCAGTTCTTC	CASSVAPQGPVYNEQFF
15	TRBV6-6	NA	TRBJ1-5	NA	TGTGCCAGCAGTTATCAGGGAGGGGGCAATCAGCCCCAGCATTTT	CASSYQGGGNQPQHF
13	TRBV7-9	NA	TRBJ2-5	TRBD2	TGTGCCAGCAGCCCCGGACTAGCAGAGACCCAGTACTTC	CASSPGLAETQYF
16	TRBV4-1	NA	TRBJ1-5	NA	TGCGCCAGCAGCCAAGTATACAGGAATAGCAATCAGCCCCAGCATTTT	CASSQVYRNSNQPQHF
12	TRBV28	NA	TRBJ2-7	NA	TGTGCCAGCAGTCCGCCTCATTCCGAGCAGTACTTC	CASSPPHSEQYF
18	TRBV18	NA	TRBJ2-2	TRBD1	TGTGCCAGCTCACCATACACGCGGGACAGGGTTGGAACCGGGGAGCTGTTTTTT	CASSPYTRDRVGTGELFF
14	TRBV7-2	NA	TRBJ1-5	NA	TGTGCCAGCAGCTTAGTGAGTAGCAATCAGCCCCAGCATTTT	CASSLVSSNQPQHF
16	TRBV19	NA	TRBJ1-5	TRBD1	TGTGCCAGTAGTATGGAAGGACAGGGGGCTTATCAGCCCCAGCATTTT	CASSMEGQGAYQPQHF
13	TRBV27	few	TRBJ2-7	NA	TGTGCCACCTCCGGGAGTAGCTCCTACGAGCAGTACTTC	CATSGSSSYEQYF
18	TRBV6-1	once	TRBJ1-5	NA	TGTGCCAGCAGTGGGGGCAGAGAGGGGTGGGGCTTCAATCAGCCCCAGCATTTT	CASSGGREGWGFNQPQHF
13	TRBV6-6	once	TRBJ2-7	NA	TGTGCCAGCAGGGAGACGGGTACCTACGAGCAGTACTTC	CASRETGTYEQYF
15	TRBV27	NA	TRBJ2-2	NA	TGTGCCAGCAGGGCCGGGCCCTGGAACACCGGGGAGCTGTTTTTT	CASRAGPWNTGELFF
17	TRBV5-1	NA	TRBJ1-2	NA	TGCGCCAGCAGCTTGGTCCCCCCAGGGGCGAGTTCCTATGGCTACACCTTC	CASSLVPPGASSYGYTF
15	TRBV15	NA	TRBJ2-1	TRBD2	TGTGCCACCAGCCAGACTAGCGGGACCTGGAATGAGCAGTTCTTC	CATSQTSGTWNEQFF
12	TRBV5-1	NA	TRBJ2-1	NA	TGCGCCAGCAGCTTGGAATCAAATGAGCAGTTCTTC	CASSLESNEQFF
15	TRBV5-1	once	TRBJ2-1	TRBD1	TGCGCCAGCAGCCGGGACAGTGGCTCCTACAATGAGCAGTTCTTC	CASSRDSGSYNEQFF
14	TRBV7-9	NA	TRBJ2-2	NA	TGTGCCAGCAGCCCTGGGCAGTCCACCGGGGAGCTGTTTTTT	CASSPGQSTGELFF
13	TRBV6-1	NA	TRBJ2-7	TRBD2	TGTGCCAGCAGGAATCAGCTAGCGGGCGAGCAGTACTTC	CASRNQLAGEQYF
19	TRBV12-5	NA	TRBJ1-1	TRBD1	TGTGCTAGTGGTTCGATCACCGCGGGACAGGGGGCTACCCTGACTGAAGCTTTCTTT	CASGSITAGQGATLTEAFF
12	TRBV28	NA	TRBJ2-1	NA	TGTGCCAGCACCGTGGACTTCAATGAGCAGTTCTTC	CASTVDFNEQFF
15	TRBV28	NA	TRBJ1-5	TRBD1	TGTGCCAGCAGTCGGGACAGCAGCTACAATCAGCCCCAGCATTTT	CASSRDSSYNQPQHF
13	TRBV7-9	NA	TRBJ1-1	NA	TGTGCCAGCAGCTCCTACGGGGCTTCTGAAGCTTTCTTT	CASSSYGASEAFF
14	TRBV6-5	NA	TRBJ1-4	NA	TGTGCCAGCAGTCCTGGGGGTCTGGGGGAAAAACTGTTTTTT	CASSPGGLGEKLFF
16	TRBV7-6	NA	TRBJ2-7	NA	TGTGCCAGCAGCGCTAGTAGCGGAGTCCTCGTCGGCGAGCAGTACTTC	CASSASSGVLVGEQYF
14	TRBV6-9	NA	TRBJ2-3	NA	TGTGCCAGCAGCCGTCCCCGGAACACAGATACGCAGTATTTT	CASSRPRNTDTQYF
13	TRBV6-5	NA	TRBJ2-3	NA	TGTGCCAGCAGTTACCCCCCCACAGATACGCAGTATTTT	CASSYPPTDTQYF
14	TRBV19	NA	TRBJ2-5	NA	TGTGCCAGTAGTATCTGGCCAAACCAAGAGACCCAGTACTTC	CASSIWPNQETQYF
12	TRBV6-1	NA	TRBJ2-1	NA	TGTGCCAGCACCCTGGCCGGGGATGAGCAGTTCTTC	CASTLAGDEQFF
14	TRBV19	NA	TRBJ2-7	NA	TGTGCCAGTAGTATTACTGGGTTGTTCAACGAGCAGTACTTC	CASSITGLFNEQYF
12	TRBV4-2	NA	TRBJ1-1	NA	TGTGCCAGCAGCTTGGGGGAAATGCAGGCTTTCTTT	CASSLGEMQAFF
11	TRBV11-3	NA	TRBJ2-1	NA	TGTGCCAGCAGCTCAGGCGATGAGCAGTTCTTC	CASSSGDEQFF
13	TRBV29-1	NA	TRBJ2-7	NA	TGCAGCGTTGAACGGGACCAAGGGTACGAGCAGTACTTC	CSVERDQGYEQYF
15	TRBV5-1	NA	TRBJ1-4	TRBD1	TGCGCCAGCAGCCCCGGTCGGACAGGGGAGGAAAAACTGTTTTTT	CASSPGRTGEEKLFF